The 11 T cell receptor beta chains in this list originate from one sample, sequenced in a study of CD4+ T cells in melanoma (dated 2022 in TCRdb). The library was prepared using the immunoSEQ multiplex PCR assay. Sourced from immuneACCESS, this table was stored by TCRdb with only in-frame sequences that have V and J called. A share of the clones is absent; for the studies checked, an unresolved V gene accounts for under half, and the remainder has no known explanation. This sample is represented by 110,000 to 150,000 clones; around 90% of them were singletons. The ten largest make up approximately 1.4% of the sample. These receptors originate from a human donor with melanoma.

The chain carries TRBV6-1 and TRBJ1-1, with 9 bases that match TRBD1. J lost 8 bases, V lost 8 bases, and 9 bases had no gene match. The CDR3 has 13 amino acids. Germline-derived CDR1 and CDR2 are MNHNS and SASEGT. For the CDR3, the DNA is TGTGCCAGCGATAAGACAGGGGGTTTCGAAGCTTTCTTT. This sequence encodes CASDKTGGFEAFF.

The chain recombines TRBV19 with TRBJ2-5, with TRBD1 identical over 9 bases. With V trimmed by 4 bases and J by 5 bases, 5 bases remained unmatched. The CDR3 runs to 14 residues. CDR1 is LNHDA, CDR2 SQIVND, per germline (reference sequence). CDR3 bases: TGTGCCAGTAGTAAAACAGGGGGCGACGAGACCCAGTACTTC. The encoded protein is CASSKTGGDETQYF.

The chain employs TRBV6-5 and TRBJ2-1, with TRBD1 identical over 8 bases. CDR1 is MNHEY and CDR2 is SVGAGI in the germline V gene. The J segment lost 0 bases and the V segment lost 6 bases, leaving 4 bases of the junction unmatched. The CDR3 contains 15 residues. The CDR3 is CASSPGQGSYNEQFF. The CDR3 nucleotides read TGTGCCAGCAGCCCCGGACAGGGCTCCTACAATGAGCAGTTCTTC.

This clone came up a few times. The rearrangement joins TRBV2 to TRBJ1-1; TRBD1 aligns across 10 bases. Trimming took 9 bases from V and 0 from J; bases not matched to a gene: 1. The CDR3 runs to 13 residues. The germline V gene encodes CDR1 SNHLY and CDR2 FYNNEI. For the CDR3, the DNA is TGTGCCAGGGGACAGGGGATGAACACTGAAGCTTTCTTT. Translated, it gives CARGQGMNTEAFF. The variable domain in full, completed from reference TRBV2 and TRBJ1-1, reads EPEVTQTPSHQVTQMGQEVILRCVPISNHLYFYWYRQILGQKVEFLVSFYNNEISEKSEIFDDQFSVERPDGSNFTLKIRSTKLEDSAMYFCARGQGMNTEAFFGQGTRLTVV.

The CDR3 protein is CASSLRGVRNSPLHF. CDR3 DNA sequence: TGTGCCAGCAGCTTGAGGGGAGTCAGGAATTCACCCCTCCACTTT. This rearrangement joins TRBV7-2 to TRBJ1-6; D possibly corresponds to TRBD1 (5 bases). This CDR3 contains 15 residues. Germline CDR1 SGHTA, CDR2 FQGNSA. Trimming left V 3 bases short and J 7 bases short, with 13 bases between.

This rearrangement joins TRBV9 to TRBJ1-6; tentative D call: TRBD1 (5 bases). CDR1 is SGDLS, CDR2 YYNGEE, per germline. V lost 0 bases and J lost 13, with 14 bases in between. CDR3 length: 14 residues. The CDR3 sequence: CASSVDGGRVPLHF. The CDR3 DNA is TGTGCCAGCAGCGTAGACGGGGGGAGGGTGCCCCTCCACTTT.

The V call is TRBV13, the J call TRBJ2-5; D is unclear. The CDR3 runs to 13 residues. V was clipped by 0 bases and J by 4 bases, with 6 bases between them. Germline assignment: CDR1 PRHDT and CDR2 FYEKMQ (reference sequence). The CDR3 DNA sequence: TGTGCCAGCAGCTTAGGGGGCCGAGAGACCCAGTACTTC. Its translation: CASSLGGRETQYF.

V is TRBV11-2 and J is TRBJ2-3; D remains ambiguous. Germline V gene sequence: CDR1 SGHAT, CDR2 FQNNGV. Between the trimmed V and J ends, which lost 5 bases and 9 bases, there was a span of 12 bases. CDR3 length: 12 residues. Here the CDR3 reads CASSRTRDTQYF. The CDR3 region has the DNA TGTGCCAGCAGCCGTACCCGAGACACGCAGTATTTT.

The chain couples TRBV19 to TRBJ1-1; tentatively, D is TRBD1 (5 bases). Germline assignment: CDR1 LNHDA and CDR2 SQIVND (reference sequence). The V and J ends lost 6 bases and 2 bases respectively, with 16 bases between them. This CDR3 has 15 amino acids. The CDR3 here is CASSFVVQGNTEAFF. The CDR3 DNA sequence: TGTGCCAGTAGCTTTGTCGTTCAGGGCAACACTGAAGCTTTCTTT. Using reference TRBV19 and TRBJ1-1 for the parts outside the CDR3, the full variable domain is DGGITQSPKYLFRKEGQNVTLSCEQNLNHDAMYWYRQDPGQGLRLIYYSQIVNDFQKGDIAEGYSVSREKKESFPLTVTSAQKNPTAFYLCASSFVVQGNTEAFFGQGTRLTVV.

The chain combines TRBV30 with TRBJ2-3; 7 nucleotides line up with TRBD2. Germline V lookup: CDR1 GTSNPN, CDR2 SVGIG (reference sequence). This CDR3 has 15 amino acids. V was clipped by 0 bases and J by 7 bases; unmatched bases: 10. The CDR3 nucleotides are TGTGCCTGGAGTGTAGGGCTAGCGGAGATTTATACGCAGTATTTT. This encodes CAWSVGLAEIYTQYF. Drawing the rest from reference TRBV30 and TRBJ2-3, the complete variable domain is SQTIHQWPATLVQPVGSPLSLECTVEGTSNPNLYWYRQAAGRGLQLLFYSVGIGQISSEVPQNLSASRPQDRQFILSSKKLLLSDSGFYLCAWSVGLAEIYTQYFGPGTRLTVL.

V and J are TRBV5-1 and TRBJ2-4, with TRBD1 matching 7 bases. V dropped 8 bases and J dropped 6; count of bases not matched to a gene: 11. The CDR3 is made up of 14 amino acids. Per germline, CDR1 SGHRS and CDR2 YFSETQ. DNA of the CDR3: TGCGCCAGTAGACTCGGACAGGACGGAAACATTCAGTACTTC. It codes for CASRLGQDGNIQYF. Supplemented by reference TRBV5-1 and TRBJ2-4, the full variable domain reads KAGVTQTPRYLIKTRGQQVTLSCSPISGHRSVSWYQQTPGQGLQFLFEYFSETQRNKGNFPGRFSGRQFSNSRSEMNVSTLELGDSALYLCASRLGQDGNIQYFGAGTRLSVL.